This TCR beta chain is from a study of CD4 T cells in relation to SARS-CoV-2 and coronaviruses (dated by TCRdb to 2020 to 2023). For the wider study: In the ViraFEST assay, PBMCs were grown with antigen for nine to eleven days, and TCR beta CDR3s were then sequenced to identify antigen-specific clonal expansions. An HIV-1 Nef peptide pool or a no-peptide culture served as the negative reference condition. A different TCR-beta assay, based on Illumina, was used to sequence expansion assays from other donors in the study. The Adaptive Biotechnologies TCR-sequencing kit was used to sequence samples from a few pre-COVID donors and the naive versus memory experiments, whereas other data were Illumina-based. HLA restriction was mapped for shared crossreactive spike epitopes using patient-derived lymphoblastoid cell lines. Memory CD4+ T cell crossreactivity between SARS-CoV-2 and common cold coronavirus spike proteins was assessed at the TCR clonotype level in the study.

The CDR3 runs 12 residues from the cysteine to the phenylalanine. This entry keeps only the CDR3 DNA: 36 bases, framed from base 1. Germline trimming: 5 bases from V, 16 bases from J; junction bases outside gene matches: 11. CDR1 SEHNR and CDR2 FQNEAQ were looked up in the germline V gene (reference sequence). CD4+ T cells from unexposed donors were collected before the COVID-19 pandemic (2011-2018). Following 10 days of culture, the EasySep CD4+ T cell isolation kit was used to isolate CD4+ T cells. As cell number allowed, CD4+ T cells from unexposed donors were tested for reactivity to SARS-CoV-2 S and N and to four common cold coronavirus spike pools. About 2 million PBMCs per well were cultured in IMDM with approximately 4.5% human AB serum and around 10 IU/ml IL-2. Half of the culture medium was replaced with fresh IL-2-containing medium on days 3 and 7. Triplicate replicate wells were generally used for each peptide culture condition. Leukapheresis product for the unexposed donors was bought commercially. Ficoll-Paque PLUS gradient centrifugation was used to isolate PBMCs from either whole blood or leukapheresis product. PBMCs were either cryopreserved at -140°C or used fresh in the expansion assay. The QIAamp Micro DNA Kit was used to extract genomic DNA from the CD4+ T cells.

The full study reports these points: Because no donor provided both pre-pandemic and post-infection samples, tracing the source of pre-existing responses was limited. Crossreactivity analysis was centred on spike protein, so crossreactivity against other viral proteins was not assessed. Small numbers of patients and of tested TCRs were a limitation of the study. Compared with monoreactive clones, crossreactive clones had significantly weaker SARS-CoV-2-driven expansion, a result consistent with antigenic imprinting. In approximately 60% of donors, memory CD4+ clonotypes turned up that crossrecognized SARS-CoV-2 and at least one common cold coronavirus spike.

As to this clone: The antigen this receptor binds is unknown. Base quality data are lacking; no much larger clone is found one base away.

Library generation was performed with the immunoSEQ multiplex PCR assay. As for the original processing: During preprocessing, nonproductive sequences were removed, along with CDR3s that did not begin with C, did not end with F or W, or were shorter than 7 amino acids. The MANAFEST web app identified antigen-specific clonotypes based on expansion compared with the reference and other culture wells. A clone counted as positive if significantly expanded in 2 of 3 replicate wells versus the reference culture at FDR below 0.05. A further requirement for positive clones was significant expansion compared with all other tandem wells, along with an odds ratio above 5. After three terminal residues were trimmed from each end, CDR3 homology was quantified as pairwise Levenshtein distance using the stringdist R package. Held by TCRdb, this immuneACCESS table contains in-frame sequences only and omits some clones. Under half of the omission traces to an unresolved V gene where checked; the cause of the rest is unknown. V and J calls and clone size are as listed in that table; D and trimming were resolved from the DNA. The sample table contains about 22,000 clones; only one count was recorded for roughly 70% of them. The ten largest make up approximately 16% of the sample.

The chain uses TRBV7-9 and TRBJ2-1; 7 central nucleotides agree with TRBD2. Sequences were obtained from CD4+ T cells from PBMCs, cultured in vitro. The TCR originated in a human donor in good health. The CDR3 reads CASSRQTSSVFF. The DNA sequence reads TGTGCCAGCAGCCGTCAGACTAGCTCGGTATTCTTC.